This T cell receptor (beta chain) was observed in a study of shared clonotypes between healthy human individuals. Trimming removed 4 bases from V and 4 bases from J; junction bases left unmatched: 1. CDR1 is SGHAT, CDR2 FQNNGV, per germline. This CDR3 contains 14 residues. Several immunoSEQ 96-well plates shared each subset's DNA, each plate a replicate. Here immunoSEQ multiplex PCR was the method, and the copy in TCRdb shows in-frame clones only, minus some. Of some 380,000 clones listed, around 96% are singletons. With CCR7-negative CD45RA+ TemRA cells, CD45RO+ cells were combined in CD8 memory. The sequencing input was memory CD8+ T cells sorted from blood. Regarding subset: CD45RO+ cells pooled with CCR7-negative TemRA cells. This sequence joins TRBV11-2 and TRBJ2-3; 11 nucleotides match TRBD1. The receptor comes from a man aged 30 to 39 in good health. DNA of the CDR3: TGTGCCAGCAGCTGGACAGGGGGCGCAGATACGCAGTATTTT. Amino acid sequence: CASSWTGGADTQYF.